One and the same sample provided the 21 T cell receptor beta chains below, sequenced in a study of cytomegalovirus exposure and HLA in healthy donors. Amplification used 60 Vbeta primers and 13 Jbeta primers. The repertoire was sequenced with immunoSEQ multiplex PCR; TCRdb's copy has only in-frame clones and lacks some. The data hold 93,000 or so clones, with 60% to 85% observed a single time. Material for sequencing was PBMCs. The receptors stem from a man aged 45-65 years in good health and CMV-seropositive.

The chain couples TRBV5-1 to TRBJ2-7; 8 bases fit TRBD1. CDR1 is SGHRS, CDR2 YFSETQ, per germline. J was trimmed by 2 bases and V by 2 bases; bases with no gene match: 3. The CDR3 runs to 14 residues. The CDR3: CASSFDRGPYEQYF. CDR3 sequence (DNA): TGCGCCAGCAGCTTTGACAGGGGCCCCTACGAGCAGTACTTC.

This rearrangement joins TRBV7-9 to TRBJ2-2; 7 nucleotides align to TRBD2. Germline V gives CDR1 SEHNR, CDR2 FQNEAQ (reference sequence). The CDR3 has 18 residues. The junction had 20 bases not matched to a gene; V was cut back by 5 bases and J by 8 bases. The CDR3 spells CASSPTPRFPAGEGELFF. CDR3 coding DNA: TGTGCCAGCAGCCCGACCCCCCGGTTTCCCGCGGGAGAGGGGGAGCTGTTTTTT.

This sequence joins TRBV27 and TRBJ2-1; 11 bases line up with TRBD2. Germline CDR1 reads MNHEY; CDR2 reads SMNVEV (reference sequence). The CDR3 sequence is 17 residues long. The junction had 11 bases not matched to a gene; V was cut back by 6 bases and J by 4 bases. The DNA for the CDR3 is TGTGCCAGCAGCCCCGCTGTAGGGACTAGCGGATACAATGAGCAGTTCTTC. Translation: CASSPAVGTSGYNEQFF.

Here the CDR3 DNA reads TGTGCCAGCAGCAACGTTCGCGACAGGTACACCGGGGAGCTGTTTTTT. Translating gives CASSNVRDRYTGELFF. The rearrangement links TRBV11-2 to TRBJ2-2; TRBD1 is a possible D gene (6 bases). With 5 bases removed from V and 3 bases from J, the gap between germline ends came to 16 bases. The CDR3 extends over 16 amino acids. Germline V gene lookup returns CDR1 SGHAT and CDR2 FQNNGV.

The CDR3 nucleotides are TGTGCCAGCAGCTTGGTGGGGGCTACTAACTATGGCTACACCTTC. This gives the protein CASSLVGATNYGYTF. The rearrangement joins TRBV5-6 to TRBJ1-2; tentative D call: TRBD1 (6 bases). The germline V gene encodes CDR1 SGHDT and CDR2 YYEEEE. The CDR3 is 15 amino acids. The V and J ends lost 0 bases and 0 bases respectively, with 9 bases between them.

The chain combines TRBV19 with TRBJ1-1, with a weak D call TRBD1 (5 bases). Germline CDR1 and CDR2: LNHDA and SQIVND (reference sequence). There are 12 residues in the CDR3. Deletions cut 5 bases from V and 3 bases from J, with 7 bases between. The CDR3 reads CASSGGDTEAFF. The CDR3 DNA is TGTGCCAGTAGTGGGGGGGACACTGAAGCTTTCTTT.

This chain connects TRBV7-6 to TRBJ2-2; 11 bases are shared with TRBD2. Germline V gene sequence: CDR1 SGHVS, CDR2 FNYEAQ. The CDR3 consists of 16 residues. The ends lost 1 base at V and 14 bases at J; junction bases unmatched: 12. The DNA for the CDR3 is TGTGCCAGCAGCTTAGTGCTAGCGGGAGGCCAAAGCACCCTGTTTTTT. This gives the protein CASSLVLAGGQSTLFF. Supplemented by reference TRBV7-6 and TRBJ2-2, the full variable domain reads GAGVSQSPRYKVTKRGQDVALRCDPISGHVSLYWYRQALGQGPEFLTYFNYEAQQDKSGLPNDRFSAERPEGSISTLTIQRTEQRDSAMYRCASSLVLAGGQSTLFFGEGSRLTVL.

The chain has TRBV14 and TRBJ2-2; no clear D. CDR3 length: 14 residues. Trimming pared 2 bases from V and 6 bases from J, leaving 10 bases between. Germline values: CDR1 SGHDN, CDR2 FVKESK. DNA for the CDR3: TGTGCCAGCAGCCAAAGTATGGGCTCCGGGGAGCTGTTTTTT. Translated, it gives CASSQSMGSGELFF.

About this clone: A junction end diverges from the germline sequence, so it may reflect a read error. The V gene is TRBV7-9, the J gene TRBJ2-7; perhaps TRBD2 as D (6 bases). From germline, CDR1 is SEHNR and CDR2 FQNEAQ (reference sequence). The CDR3 is 14 amino acids. DNA of the CDR3: TGTGCCAGCAGCCGGGACTCCTTCTCCCACGAGCAGTACTTC. Its protein product is CASSRDSFSHEQYF.

This chain uses TRBV29-1 with TRBJ2-3, with TRBD1 matching over 8 bases. Germline trimming cut 3 bases from V and 1 base from J; bases unmatched to any gene: 9. Germline V CDR1 and CDR2: SQVTM, ANQGSEA. The CDR3 has 16 amino acids. CDR3 nucleotides: TGCAGCGTTGAGGGAACAGGGGGATTGGGCACAGATACGCAGTATTTT. Its protein is CSVEGTGGLGTDTQYF.

The V gene is TRBV9, the J gene TRBJ2-7; 9 positions agree with TRBD2. V lost 0 bases, J lost 0 bases, and 1 base stayed unmatched. CDR1 SGDLS and CDR2 YYNGEE come from the germline V gene. The CDR3 extends over 15 amino acids. The CDR3 DNA is TGTGCCAGCAGCGTAGATAGCGGGAGCTCCTACGAGCAGTACTTC. This encodes CASSVDSGSSYEQYF.

This chain joins TRBV6-6 and TRBJ2-7; 8 bases agree with TRBD1. CDR1 MNHNY and CDR2 SVGAGI come from the germline V gene (reference sequence). V lost 6 bases and J lost 4; bases outside the gene matches: 8. The CDR3 is 14 amino acids. CDR3 DNA sequence: TGTGCCAGCAGCGCCCAGGGGGCTGAATACGAGCAGTACTTC. Translated, it gives CASSAQGAEYEQYF.

The chain couples TRBV28 to TRBJ1-5; D gene unclear. V was trimmed by 7 bases and J by 4 bases, leaving 17 bases between them. Germline CDR1 MDHEN, CDR2 SYDVKM. The length of the CDR3 is 15 residues. The CDR3 DNA sequence: TGTGCCAGCAAAGAACGGGCGAGGGATAATCAGCCCCAGCATTTT. Protein product: CASKERARDNQPQHF. Full variable domain (missing parts from reference TRBV28 and TRBJ1-5): DVKVTQSSRYLVKRTGEKVFLECVQDMDHENMFWYRQDPGLGLRLIYFSYDVKMKEKGDIPEGYSVSREKKERFSLILESASTNQTSMYLCASKERARDNQPQHFGDGTRLSIL.

This chain connects TRBV6-1 to TRBJ2-1; D not certain. Trimming removed 7 bases at V and 0 bases at J, with 13 bases between. This CDR3 has 15 amino acids. Germline V lookup: CDR1 MNHNS, CDR2 SASEGT. CDR3 amino acids: CASNLKASSYNEQFF. The CDR3 coding sequence is TGTGCCAGCAACCTAAAGGCTAGCTCCTACAATGAGCAGTTCTTC.

The chain links TRBV7-2 to TRBJ1-3; D is unresolved. Germline loops: CDR1 SGHTA, CDR2 FQGNSA. V was pared by 4 bases and J by 4 bases, with 5 bases between. CDR3 length equals 12 residues. Here the CDR3 reads CASSSRGNTIYF. As DNA, the CDR3 is TGTGCCAGCAGCTCCAGGGGAAACACCATATATTTT.

Notes on this clone: Other DNA sequences in the same sample also yield this CDR3. The chain employs TRBV11-2 and TRBJ1-1, with D uncertain. This CDR3 comprises 13 residues. Trimming left V 2 bases short and J 1 base short, with 5 bases between. Germline V gene lookup returns CDR1 SGHAT and CDR2 FQNNGV. The CDR3 region is CASSLRENTEAFF. CDR3 DNA sequence: TGTGCCAGCAGCTTAAGAGAGAACACTGAAGCTTTCTTT.

This clone was picked up a small number of times. The chain employs TRBV4-1 and TRBJ2-5, with 7 bases identical to TRBD1. The CDR3 spans 15 residues. Germline V CDR1 and CDR2: MGHRA, YSYEKL. Germline trimming cut 0 bases from V and 5 bases from J; bases unmatched to any gene: 6. The CDR3 nucleotides are TGCGCCAGCAGCCAAGATACGTCGACAGGGGAGACCCAGTACTTC. Translating it yields CASSQDTSTGETQYF.

The chain carries TRBV12-5 and TRBJ1-1; perhaps TRBD1 as D (5 bases). This CDR3 has 22 residues. Germline CDR1 is LGHNT and CDR2 is FRNRAP. The V gene lost 3 bases and the J gene lost 1 base, with 33 bases spanning the gap. Here the CDR3 reads CASGFCLVLTRRGASGNTEAFF. CDR3 nucleotides: TGTGCTAGTGGTTTTTGCTTAGTCCTTACCAGGAGGGGAGCGAGCGGGAACACTGAAGCTTTCTTT.

This clone was seen only a few times. The rearrangement links TRBV7-9 to TRBJ2-5; TRBD2 matches 8 bases. The CDR3 is 15 residues long. The junction had 9 bases not matched to a gene; V was cut back by 5 bases and J by 4 bases. Germline V CDR1 and CDR2: SEHNR, FQNEAQ (reference sequence). CDR3 nucleotides: TGTGCCAGCAGCCCCCTTCGGGGGGGCATAGAGACCCAGTACTTC. As protein: CASSPLRGGIETQYF.

The chain carries TRBV6-5 and TRBJ2-7; 7 bases fit TRBD2. J was trimmed by 7 bases and V by 6 bases; bases with no gene match: 12. Germline-derived CDR1 and CDR2 are MNHEY and SVGAGI. The CDR3 runs to 14 residues. CDR3 amino acids: CASSPAGGRLEQYF. CDR3 DNA: TGTGCCAGCAGCCCCGCAGGCGGGAGATTGGAGCAGTACTTC.

The J gene is TRBJ2-1, the V gene TRBV6-1; a possible D gene is TRBD2 (7 bases). The CDR3 is made up of 15 amino acids. Germline lookup yields CDR1 MNHNS and CDR2 SASEGT. V lost 4 bases to trimming and J lost 5 bases, with 15 bases between them. CDR3: CASSAVLGGDNEQFF. CDR3 in DNA: TGTGCCAGCAGTGCGGTTTTAGGGGGGGACAATGAGCAGTTCTTC.